The 28 T cell receptor beta chains listed next were all sequenced from one sample in a study of blood T cell repertoires in COVID-19. The repertoire was sequenced with immunoSEQ multiplex PCR; TCRdb's copy has only in-frame clones and lacks some. The sample shows about 180,000 clones, roughly 88% of them seen only once. The sample was PBMCs or T cells enriched from blood (not recorded which). These receptors all come from a woman between 25 and 40 years old who had recovered from COVID-19.

The gene calls are TRBV7-2 and TRBJ1-5; 8 bases agree with TRBD1. The CDR3 has 16 amino acids. Trimming cost V 5 bases and J 4 bases; bases outside gene matches: 10. The V gene's germline CDR1 is SGHTA and CDR2 FQGNSA. In DNA form, the CDR3 reads TGTGCCAGCAGCCCCCCCAGGGGGCCCCAAAATCAGCCCCAGCATTTT. Translating it yields CASSPPRGPQNQPQHF.

J is TRBJ2-1 and V is TRBV6-5, with D perhaps TRBD2 (6 bases). Germline V gene sequence: CDR1 MNHEY, CDR2 SVGAGI. The CDR3 is 15 amino acids. The V end lost 3 bases, the J end lost 8 bases, and 17 bases lay between the germline ends. This CDR3 reads CASSYSGTLADEQFF. The CDR3 DNA is TGTGCCAGCAGTTATTCCGGGACGTTAGCGGATGAGCAGTTCTTC.

This clone was detected only once. DNA of the CDR3: TGTGCCAGCAGTGACCGGACAGGGTATACTGAAGCTTTCTTT. Translation: CASSDRTGYTEAFF. The chain recombines TRBV2 with TRBJ1-1; TRBD1 aligns across 8 bases. J lost 5 bases, V lost 3 bases, and 5 bases had no gene match. This CDR3 comprises 14 residues. CDR1 is SNHLY and CDR2 is FYNNEI in the germline V gene.

The chain employs TRBV28 and TRBJ1-1; 9 nucleotides agree with TRBD1. V shed 6 bases, J shed 11 bases, and the junction held 19 bases outside the gene matches. The CDR3 covers 16 residues. Germline CDR1 is MDHEN and CDR2 is SYDVKM. CDR3 amino acids: CASSSGQGRWIIVAFF. CDR3 nucleotides: TGTGCCAGCAGCTCCGGACAGGGGCGCTGGATTATTGTCGCTTTCTTT.

This sequence joins TRBV7-2 and TRBJ2-7, with 11 bases identical to TRBD2. V lost 5 bases and J lost 7; bases outside the gene matches: 7. The CDR3 is made up of 14 amino acids. Germline CDR1 is SGHTA and CDR2 is FQGNSA. This CDR3 is CASSPLGLAAEQYF. The CDR3 region has the DNA TGTGCCAGCAGCCCCCTGGGACTAGCGGCGGAGCAGTACTTC.

The chain recombines TRBV20-1 with TRBJ1-1; tentative D call: TRBD1 (5 bases). V was shortened by 1 base and J by 6 bases, with 6 bases between the two germline ends. The germline gives CDR1 DFQATT, CDR2 SNEGSKA (reference sequence). There are 11 residues in the CDR3. The CDR3 here is CSARAGSEAFF. The CDR3 DNA reads as TGCAGTGCTAGAGCAGGGTCTGAAGCTTTCTTT.

This rearrangement joins TRBV2 to TRBJ2-1; 10 nucleotides align to TRBD2. CDR1 is SNHLY and CDR2 is FYNNEI in the germline V gene. V was clipped by 6 bases and J by 1 base; unmatched bases: 6. The CDR3 is 16 amino acids. CDR3 sequence reads: CASRAGLAESYNEQFF. CDR3 sequence (DNA): TGTGCCAGCAGGGCAGGACTAGCGGAGTCCTACAATGAGCAGTTCTTC.

The gene calls are TRBV19 and TRBJ2-1; TRBD2 matches 14 bases. Looked up from germline, CDR1 is LNHDA and CDR2 is SQIVND (reference sequence). The CDR3 totals 19 residues. Trimming cost V 5 bases and J 8 bases; bases outside gene matches: 17. The CDR3 protein is CASSFRLAGGPRPFDEQFF. The CDR3 nucleotides read TGTGCCAGTAGTTTCAGACTAGCGGGAGGGCCTCGGCCTTTCGATGAGCAGTTCTTC.

This chain links TRBV28 with TRBJ2-7; 8 bases agree with TRBD1. The germline V gene has CDR1 MDHEN and CDR2 SYDVKM. The CDR3 is 14 residues long. With 8 bases clipped from V and 1 base from J, the junction kept 7 bases outside the gene matches. In DNA, the CDR3 is TGTGCCAGCGTGTCGGGACAGGCGTCCTACGAGCAGTACTTC. It encodes CASVSGQASYEQYF.

The gene calls are TRBV5-4 and TRBJ2-5; D is unresolved. V lost 0 bases and J 2 bases, leaving 8 bases between the germline ends. CDR1 is SGHNT and CDR2 is YYREEE in the germline V gene (reference sequence). The CDR3 runs to 14 residues. The CDR3 nucleotides are TGTGCCAGCAGCTTGGACAGATATCAAGAGACCCAGTACTTC. Translated: CASSLDRYQETQYF. Supplemented by reference TRBV5-4 and TRBJ2-5, the full variable domain reads ETGVTQSPTHLIKTRGQQVTLRCSSQSGHNTVSWYQQALGQGPQFIFQYYREEENGRGNFPPRFSGLQFPNYSSELNVNALELDDSALYLCASSLDRYQETQYFGPGTRLLVL.

The chain has TRBV27 and TRBJ2-1; D is undetermined. CDR1 is MNHEY, CDR2 SMNVEV, per germline (reference sequence). Trimming cost V 4 bases and J 10 bases, with 8 bases left between them. The CDR3 extends over 11 amino acids. CDR3 bases: TGTGCCAGCAGTTCCGGTAACGAGCAGTTCTTC. Translated: CASSSGNEQFF.

The V gene is TRBV5-4, the J gene TRBJ1-1; TRBD1 matches at 9 bases. Germline trimming cut 4 bases from V and 4 bases from J; bases unmatched to any gene: 5. From germline, CDR1 is SGHNT and CDR2 YYREEE (reference sequence). CDR3 length equals 14 residues. DNA for the CDR3: TGTGCCAGCAGCGCCCGGGACAGGGCCACTGAAGCTTTCTTT. Its translation is CASSARDRATEAFF.

Here the CDR3 reads CASSSGTSGTIYEQYF. The CDR3 bases are TGTGCCAGCAGCTCCGGGACTAGCGGGACCATCTACGAGCAGTACTTC. V and J are TRBV5-4 and TRBJ2-7, with TRBD2 matching over 13 bases. The J segment lost 3 bases and the V segment lost 3 bases, leaving 6 bases of the junction unmatched. CDR3 size: 16 residues. Germline CDR1 reads SGHNT; CDR2 reads YYREEE (reference sequence).

This clone was recorded only once. The J gene is TRBJ2-1, the V gene TRBV10-3; 9 nucleotides align to TRBD1. Germline CDR1 reads ENHRY; CDR2 reads SYGVKD. Losses at the gene ends were 0 bases for V and 7 bases for J; bases not matched to a gene: 1. CDR3 size: 14 residues. The CDR3 region has the DNA TGTGCCATCAGTGAGTCGGACAGGGGTAATGAGCAGTTCTTC. It translates to CAISESDRGNEQFF.

This chain connects TRBV20-1 to TRBJ2-1; TRBD2 matches at 9 bases. Germline values: CDR1 DFQATT, CDR2 SNEGSKA (reference sequence). This CDR3 is built from 16 residues. With V trimmed by 3 bases and J by 4 bases, 10 bases remained unmatched. CDR3 loop: CSASLSGGRDYNEQFF. For the CDR3, the DNA is TGCAGTGCTAGTCTCTCAGGCGGGAGGGATTACAATGAGCAGTTCTTC.

V is TRBV29-1 and J is TRBJ2-7, with 8 bases lining up with TRBD1. The CDR3 consists of 16 residues. Germline V lookup: CDR1 SQVTM, CDR2 ANQGSEA. V dropped 0 bases and J dropped 1; count of bases not matched to a gene: 8. The CDR3 nucleotides are TGCAGCGTTGAAGACGCCGGACAGGGTGGATCCTACGAGCAGTACTTC. This encodes CSVEDAGQGGSYEQYF.

V is TRBV28 and J is TRBJ2-7; 11 nucleotides align to TRBD1. The CDR3 contains 15 residues. Germline V CDR1 and CDR2: MDHEN, SYDVKM. The V segment lost 3 bases and the J segment 3 bases; nucleotides outside the gene matches: 4. CDR3 sequence (DNA): TGTGCCAGCAGTTTCCCGGGACAGGGGGACTACGAGCAGTACTTC. Its protein is CASSFPGQGDYEQYF.

This clone was found once. The chain couples TRBV6-1 to TRBJ2-1, with D possibly TRBD1 on 9 matching bases. Germline CDR1 MNHNS, CDR2 SASEGT. The CDR3 sequence is 17 residues long. V was clipped by 2 bases and J by 4 bases, with 18 bases between them. CDR3 loop: CASSEYSGTGLYNEQFF. In nucleotides, the CDR3 is TGTGCCAGCAGTGAATATAGCGGGACAGGGCTATACAATGAGCAGTTCTTC.

This chain connects TRBV30 to TRBJ1-2; D uncertain. There are 11 residues in the CDR3. Germline CDR1 GTSNPN, CDR2 SVGIG (reference sequence). V lost 8 bases and J 4 bases, leaving 11 bases between the germline ends. The CDR3 DNA reads as TGTGCCGGGTCCGGGATCTATGGCTACACCTTC. It encodes CAGSGIYGYTF. The whole variable domain, remainder taken from reference TRBV30 and TRBJ1-2, is SQTIHQWPATLVQPVGSPLSLECTVEGTSNPNLYWYRQAAGRGLQLLFYSVGIGQISSEVPQNLSASRPQDRQFILSSKKLLLSDSGFYLCAGSGIYGYTFGSGTRLTVV.

The chain has TRBV6-5 and TRBJ2-1; 9 bases are a match to TRBD1. This CDR3 contains 13 residues. The V gene's germline CDR1 is MNHEY and CDR2 SVGAGI. V gave up 8 bases and J gave up 4 bases; unmatched junction bases: 3. CDR3 DNA: TGTGCCAGCGGCGGGACAGGGTACAATGAGCAGTTCTTC. Its translation: CASGGTGYNEQFF.

This chain uses TRBV19 with TRBJ2-5; a possible D gene is TRBD1 (5 bases). Germline V gene data show CDR1 as LNHDA and CDR2 as SQIVND (reference sequence). This CDR3 is built from 14 residues. V lost 4 bases, J lost 3 bases, and 12 bases lay in between. CDR3 DNA: TGTGCCAGTAGTAAGGGCGCAGGGAAAGAGACCCAGTACTTC. This codes for CASSKGAGKETQYF. The full variable domain, rest sourced from reference TRBV19 and TRBJ2-5, is DGGITQSPKYLFRKEGQNVTLSCEQNLNHDAMYWYRQDPGQGLRLIYYSQIVNDFQKGDIAEGYSVSREKKESFPLTVTSAQKNPTAFYLCASSKGAGKETQYFGPGTRLLVL.

The V and J genes are TRBV2 and TRBJ2-4; weak D call: TRBD2 (6 bases). Trimming shortened V by 7 bases and J by 2 bases, and 12 bases separated the two germline ends. Germline CDR1 SNHLY, CDR2 FYNNEI. The CDR3 covers 14 residues. CDR3 loop: CASKGAGTKNIQYF. CDR3 sequence (DNA): TGTGCCAGCAAGGGAGCGGGTACCAAAAACATTCAGTACTTC.

The chain recombines TRBV28 with TRBJ1-2; D gene unclear. The V end was cut by 2 bases, the J end by 5 bases, with 9 bases between. CDR1 is MDHEN and CDR2 is SYDVKM in the germline V gene. There are 13 residues in the CDR3. The CDR3 loop reads CASSLNPEYGYTF. DNA for the CDR3: TGTGCCAGCAGTTTAAATCCCGAGTATGGCTACACCTTC.

The J gene is TRBJ1-6, the V gene TRBV28; perhaps TRBD1 as D (6 bases). CDR3 length: 17 amino acids. V lost 5 bases and J 5 bases, leaving 19 bases between the germline ends. The germline V gene encodes CDR1 MDHEN and CDR2 SYDVKM. The CDR3 bases are TGTGCCAGCAGTCTCCCGTACGCCGGGACACATAATTCACCCCTCCACTTT. Its protein product is CASSLPYAGTHNSPLHF.

V and J are TRBV27 and TRBJ1-1; the D is unclear. The germline V gene has CDR1 MNHEY and CDR2 SMNVEV (reference sequence). The CDR3 has 11 residues. Trimming took 3 bases from V and 8 from J, leaving 7 bases between them. This chain's CDR3 is CASSFGSEAFF. The CDR3 DNA reads TGTGCCAGCAGTTTTGGGAGCGAAGCTTTCTTT.

Only one count was recorded for this clone. The chain is built from TRBV27 and TRBJ2-7; 9 bases map to TRBD1. Germline values: CDR1 MNHEY, CDR2 SMNVEV (reference sequence). The CDR3 has 15 residues. V lost 3 bases to trimming and J lost 5 bases; unmatched junction nucleotides: 8. CDR3 protein: CASSFSGTGINEQYF. The CDR3 DNA sequence: TGTGCCAGCAGTTTCTCGGGGACAGGGATAAACGAGCAGTACTTC.

The chain is built from TRBV3-1 (or the pseudogene TRBV3-2) and TRBJ2-5, with 10 nucleotides matching TRBD2. The germline CDR1 and CDR2 sequences are LGHDT and YNNKEL (reference sequence). The CDR3 sequence is 18 residues long. The V gene end was trimmed by 1 base and the J gene end by 4 bases; junction bases not matched to a gene: 12. The CDR3 DNA sequence: TGTGCCAGCAGCCAAGCCAGATCTAGCGGGAGTTTGGGAGAGACCCAGTACTTC. This translates into CASSQARSSGSLGETQYF.

The V gene is TRBV5-1, the J gene TRBJ2-3; TRBD2 matches 10 bases. Trimming at V came to 0 bases and at J to 2 bases, leaving 3 bases not matched to a gene. Germline V gene lookup returns CDR1 SGHRS and CDR2 YFSETQ. The CDR3 has 16 amino acids. CDR3 amino acids: CASSLELAGATDTQYF. CDR3 coding DNA: TGCGCCAGCAGCTTGGAGCTAGCGGGAGCCACAGATACGCAGTATTTT.